The entry below gives a single T cell receptor (beta chain) sequence along with its context. The data belong to a study of blood T cell repertoires in COVID-19. Study background: Specimens from acute and convalescent COVID-19 originated in the United States, Italy and Spain. T cells, B-cell-depleted T cells, or PBMCs supplied cDNA or gDNA.

With 2 bases removed from V and 0 bases from J, the gap between germline ends came to 16 bases. This CDR3 is built from 18 residues. From germline, CDR1 is KGHDR and CDR2 SFDVKD. As originally analysed: Estimation of nucleated cell counts relied on the amplification of reference gene primers. Using immunoSEQ multiplex PCR, the repertoire was profiled, and TCRdb retains in-frame clones only, with some absent. V and J calls and clone size are given by that table; D and trimming were obtained from the DNA. Of 150,000 to 200,000 clones in the sample, approximately 80% were seen once. V usage is TRBV24-1 and J usage is TRBJ2-1; maybe TRBD2 (6 bases). This receptor was obtained from a woman aged 50 to 65 with active or convalescent COVID-19. Sequencing was performed on peripheral blood. The CDR3 nucleotides read TGTGCCACCAGTGATTCACCACTCAGCGGGCCCTCCTACAATGAGCAGTTCTTC. Amino acids: CATSDSPLSGPSYNEQFF.